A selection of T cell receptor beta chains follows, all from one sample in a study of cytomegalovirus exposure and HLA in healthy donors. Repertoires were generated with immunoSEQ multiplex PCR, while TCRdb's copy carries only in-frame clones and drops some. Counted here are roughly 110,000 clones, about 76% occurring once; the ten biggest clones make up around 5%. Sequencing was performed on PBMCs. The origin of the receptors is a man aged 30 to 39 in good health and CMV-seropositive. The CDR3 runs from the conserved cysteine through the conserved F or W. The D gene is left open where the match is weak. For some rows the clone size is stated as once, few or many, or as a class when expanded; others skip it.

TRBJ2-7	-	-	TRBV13	TGTGCCAGCAGCTTAGCATACGAGCAGTACTTC	CASSLAYEQYF
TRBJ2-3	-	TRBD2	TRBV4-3	TGCGCCAGCAGCCGCGCCCCTAGCGGTAGCACAGATACGCAGTATTTT	CASSRAPSGSTDTQYF
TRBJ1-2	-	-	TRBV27	TGTGCCAGCAGTTTACGACAGAACTATGGCTACCCCTTC	CASSLRQNYGYPF
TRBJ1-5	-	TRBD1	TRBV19	TGTGCCAGTAGTATCTGGACAGGGGGCTTTAATCAGCCCCAGCATTTT	CASSIWTGGFNQPQHF
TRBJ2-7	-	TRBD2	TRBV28	TGTGCCAGCAGGGGGACTAGAATCCCCTACGAGCAGTACTTC	CASRGTRIPYEQYF
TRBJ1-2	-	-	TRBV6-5	TGTGCCAGCAGTCCCCGCGCCCCCTATGGCTACACCTTC	CASSPRAPYGYTF
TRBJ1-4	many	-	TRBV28	TGTGCCAGCACCGCGGGCGGGTATGCTAATGAAAAACTGTTTTTT	CASTAGGYANEKLFF
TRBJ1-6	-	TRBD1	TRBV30	TGTGCCTGCGGGACAGGGGCCGACTATAATTCACCCCTCCACTTT	CACGTGADYNSPLHF
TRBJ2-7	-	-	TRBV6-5	TGTGCCAGCAGGGGGGGACCCGGGTACAACGAGCAGTACTTC	CASRGGPGYNEQYF
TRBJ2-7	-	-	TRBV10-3	TGTGCCATCAGTGACCGTCGGTCCGAGCAGTACTTC	CAISDRRSEQYF
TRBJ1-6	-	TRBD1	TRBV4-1	TGCGCCAGCAGCCAACCTATGACAGGGGCAAGTTCACCCCTCCACTTT	CASSQPMTGASSPLHF
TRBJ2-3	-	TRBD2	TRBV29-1	TGCAGCGTGGCGGGACTAGCGGGGGGGCAGGGAGATACGCAGTATTTT	CSVAGLAGGQGDTQYF
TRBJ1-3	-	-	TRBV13	TGTGCCAGCAACTCGGCTGGAAACACCATATATTTT	CASNSAGNTIYF
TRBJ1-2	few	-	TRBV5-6	TGTGCCAGCAGGACAAACCCAGGGAGGGCTGGCTACACCTTC	CASRTNPGRAGYTF
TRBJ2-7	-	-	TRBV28	TGTGCCAGCGCAGGCGTAGGGAGTTTTTACGAGCAGTACTTC	CASAGVGSFYEQYF
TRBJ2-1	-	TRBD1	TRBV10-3	TGTGCCATCAGTGACCCGGGACAGGGGGCGAAGTGGTTCTTC	CAISDPGQGAKWFF
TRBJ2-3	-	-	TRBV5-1	TGCGCCAGCAGCAACACGCGGGTTACTAGCACAGATACGCAGTATTTT	CASSNTRVTSTDTQYF
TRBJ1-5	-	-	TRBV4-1	TGCGCCAGCAGCCAAGAAACTAATCAGCCCCAGCATTTT	CASSQETNQPQHF
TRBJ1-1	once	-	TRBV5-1	TGCGCCAGCAGCTTGTTAACAGGGAGAGATCAGACTGAAGCTTTCTTT	CASSLLTGRDQTEAFF
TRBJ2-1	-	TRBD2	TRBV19	TGTGCCAGTAGTATTTCCCGCAGCGGGGGGGCCGGCAATGAGCAGTTCTTC	CASSISRSGGAGNEQFF
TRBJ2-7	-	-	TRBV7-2	TGTGCCAGCAGCTTAGCGGGGACTCCACACTCCTACGAGCAGTACTTC	CASSLAGTPHSYEQYF
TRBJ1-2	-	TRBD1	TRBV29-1	TGCAGCGCCACAGGGGTTCGAGGCTATGGCTACACCTTC	CSATGVRGYGYTF
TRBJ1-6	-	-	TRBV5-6	TGTGCCAGCAGCTTGGCTAGTTCACCCCTCCACTTT	CASSLASSPLHF
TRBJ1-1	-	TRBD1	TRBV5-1	TGCGCCAGCAGCCGGACAGGGGGTGGCACTGAAGCTTTCTTT	CASSRTGGGTEAFF
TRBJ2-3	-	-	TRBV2	TGTGCCAGCAGTGATGGCGGCTCGACGCAGTATTTT	CASSDGGSTQYF
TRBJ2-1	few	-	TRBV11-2	TGTGCCAGCAGCTTAGAAATCATGGGGAACAGGGCACGCAATGAGCAGTTCTTC	CASSLEIMGNRARNEQFF
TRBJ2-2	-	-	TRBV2	TGTGCCAGCAGGGGCCTTTGGCAGGCGAACACCGGGGAGCTGTTTTTT	CASRGLWQANTGELFF
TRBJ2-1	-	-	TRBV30	TGTGCCTGGAACGAGTTGGAGGAGCAGTTCTTC	CAWNELEEQFF